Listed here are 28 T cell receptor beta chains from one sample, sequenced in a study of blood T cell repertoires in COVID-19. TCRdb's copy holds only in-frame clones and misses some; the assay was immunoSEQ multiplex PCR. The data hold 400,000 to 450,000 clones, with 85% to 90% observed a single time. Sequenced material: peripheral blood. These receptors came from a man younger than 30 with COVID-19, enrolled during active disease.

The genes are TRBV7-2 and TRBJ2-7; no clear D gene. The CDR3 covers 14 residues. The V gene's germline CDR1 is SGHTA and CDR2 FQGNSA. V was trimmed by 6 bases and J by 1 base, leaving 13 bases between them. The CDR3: CASRAETTSYEQYF. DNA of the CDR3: TGTGCCAGCAGGGCGGAAACCACATCCTACGAGCAGTACTTC. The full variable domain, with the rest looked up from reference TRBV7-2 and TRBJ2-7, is GAGVSQSPSNKVTEKGKDVELRCDPISGHTALYWYRQSLGQGLEFLIYFQGNSAPDKSGLPSDRFSAERTGGSVSTLTIQRTQQEDSAVYLCASRAETTSYEQYFGPGTRLTVT.

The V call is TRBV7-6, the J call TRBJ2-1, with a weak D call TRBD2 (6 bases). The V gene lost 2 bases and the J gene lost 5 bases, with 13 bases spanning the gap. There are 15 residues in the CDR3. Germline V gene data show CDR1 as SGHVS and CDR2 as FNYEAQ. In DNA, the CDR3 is TGTGCCAGCAGCTTAATGGGGACTGGAAACAATGAGCAGTTCTTC. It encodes CASSLMGTGNNEQFF.

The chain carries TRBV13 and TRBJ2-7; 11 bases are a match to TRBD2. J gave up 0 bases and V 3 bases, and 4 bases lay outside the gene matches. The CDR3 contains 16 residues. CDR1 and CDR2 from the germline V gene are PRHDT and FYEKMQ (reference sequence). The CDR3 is CASSFGTSGSSYEQYF. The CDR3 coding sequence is TGTGCCAGCAGCTTCGGTACTAGCGGGAGCTCCTACGAGCAGTACTTC.

CDR3 loop: CASSHPGLAKNEQFF. The CDR3 coding sequence is TGTGCCAGCAGCCACCCGGGACTAGCGAAGAATGAGCAGTTCTTC. The chain carries TRBV7-9 and TRBJ2-1; 10 nucleotides agree with TRBD2. V dropped 5 bases and J dropped 7; count of bases not matched to a gene: 8. CDR1 SEHNR and CDR2 FQNEAQ come from the germline V gene (reference sequence). This CDR3 has 15 residues.

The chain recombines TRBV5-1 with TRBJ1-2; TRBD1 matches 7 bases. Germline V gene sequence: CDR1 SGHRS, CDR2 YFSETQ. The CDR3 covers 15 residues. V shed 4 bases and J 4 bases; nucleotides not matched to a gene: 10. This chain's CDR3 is CASSTRQGPSYGYTF. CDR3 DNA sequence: TGCGCCAGCAGCACCAGACAGGGTCCTAGCTATGGCTACACCTTC. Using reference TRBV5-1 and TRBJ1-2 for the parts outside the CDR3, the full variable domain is KAGVTQTPRYLIKTRGQQVTLSCSPISGHRSVSWYQQTPGQGLQFLFEYFSETQRNKGNFPGRFSGRQFSNSRSEMNVSTLELGDSALYLCASSTRQGPSYGYTFGSGTRLTVV.

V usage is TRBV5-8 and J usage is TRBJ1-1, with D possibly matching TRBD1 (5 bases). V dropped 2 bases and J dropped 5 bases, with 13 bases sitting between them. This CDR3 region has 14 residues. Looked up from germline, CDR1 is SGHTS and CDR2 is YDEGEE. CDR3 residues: CASSFGGARTEAFF. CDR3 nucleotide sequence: TGTGCCAGCAGCTTCGGAGGGGCGCGAACTGAAGCTTTCTTT.

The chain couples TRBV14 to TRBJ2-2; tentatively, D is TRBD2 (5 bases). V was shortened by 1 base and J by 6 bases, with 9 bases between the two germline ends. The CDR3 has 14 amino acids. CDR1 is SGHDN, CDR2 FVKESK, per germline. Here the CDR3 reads CASSQVLGAGELFF. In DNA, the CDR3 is TGTGCCAGCAGCCAAGTACTAGGAGCCGGGGAGCTGTTTTTT.

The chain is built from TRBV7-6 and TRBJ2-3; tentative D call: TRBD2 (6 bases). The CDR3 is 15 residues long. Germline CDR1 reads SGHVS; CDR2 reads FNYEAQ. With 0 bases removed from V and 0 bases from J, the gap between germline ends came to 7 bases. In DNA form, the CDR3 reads TGTGCCAGCAGCTTAGCCGGAGGGAGCACAGATACGCAGTATTTT. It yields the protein CASSLAGGSTDTQYF.

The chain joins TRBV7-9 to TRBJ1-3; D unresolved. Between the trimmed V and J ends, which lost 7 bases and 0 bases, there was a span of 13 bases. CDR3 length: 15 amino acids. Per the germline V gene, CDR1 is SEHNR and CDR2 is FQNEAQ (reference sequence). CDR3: CASTPPVVSGNTIYF. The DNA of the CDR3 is TGTGCCAGCACTCCACCGGTAGTCTCTGGAAACACCATATATTTT. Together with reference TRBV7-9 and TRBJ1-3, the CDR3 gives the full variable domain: DTGVSQNPRHKITKRGQNVTFRCDPISEHNRLYWYRQTLGQGPEFLTYFQNEAQLEKSRLLSDRFSAERPKGSFSTLEIQRTEQGDSAMYLCASTPPVVSGNTIYFGEGSWLTVV.

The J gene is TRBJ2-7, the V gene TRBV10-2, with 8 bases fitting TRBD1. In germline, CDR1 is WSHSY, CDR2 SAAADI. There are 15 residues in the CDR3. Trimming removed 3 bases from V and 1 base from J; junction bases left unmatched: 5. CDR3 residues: CASSDYRTGSYEQYF. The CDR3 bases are TGCGCCAGCAGTGATTACCGGACAGGGTCCTACGAGCAGTACTTC.

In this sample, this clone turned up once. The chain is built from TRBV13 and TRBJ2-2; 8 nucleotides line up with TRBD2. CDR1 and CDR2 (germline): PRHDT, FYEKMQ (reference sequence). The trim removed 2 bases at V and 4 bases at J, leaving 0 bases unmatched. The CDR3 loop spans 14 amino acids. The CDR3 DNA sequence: TGTGCCAGCAGCTTAAGCGGGAGCACCGGGGAGCTGTTTTTT. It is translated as CASSLSGSTGELFF.

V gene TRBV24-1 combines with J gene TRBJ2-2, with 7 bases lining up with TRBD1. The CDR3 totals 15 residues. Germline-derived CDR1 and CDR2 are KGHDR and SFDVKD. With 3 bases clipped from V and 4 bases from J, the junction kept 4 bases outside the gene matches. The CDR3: CATSDATGITGELFF. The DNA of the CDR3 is TGTGCCACCAGTGATGCGACAGGGATCACCGGGGAGCTGTTTTTT.

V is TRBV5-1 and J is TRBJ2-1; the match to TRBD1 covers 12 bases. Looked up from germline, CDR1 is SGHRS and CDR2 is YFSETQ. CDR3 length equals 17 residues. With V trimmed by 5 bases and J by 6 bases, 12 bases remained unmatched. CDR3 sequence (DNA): TGCGCCAGCAGTTTCGGGGACAGGGGGCTTGTCGGCAATGAGCAGTTCTTC. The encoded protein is CASSFGDRGLVGNEQFF.

The CDR3 reads CASRRTGSPYNEQFF. The CDR3 nucleotides read TGTGCCAGCAGACGGACAGGGTCCCCCTACAATGAGCAGTTCTTC. V usage is TRBV27 and J usage is TRBJ2-1; 8 bases map to TRBD1. Germline loops: CDR1 MNHEY, CDR2 SMNVEV (reference sequence). The CDR3 is 15 amino acids. Trimming at V came to 6 bases and at J to 2 bases, leaving 6 bases not matched to a gene.

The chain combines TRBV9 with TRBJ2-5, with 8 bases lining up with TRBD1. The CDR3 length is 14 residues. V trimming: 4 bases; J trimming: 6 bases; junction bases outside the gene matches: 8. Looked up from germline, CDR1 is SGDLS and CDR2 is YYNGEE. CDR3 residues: CASSPTQGAKTQYF. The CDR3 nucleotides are TGTGCCAGCAGCCCTACCCAGGGGGCGAAGACCCAGTACTTC.

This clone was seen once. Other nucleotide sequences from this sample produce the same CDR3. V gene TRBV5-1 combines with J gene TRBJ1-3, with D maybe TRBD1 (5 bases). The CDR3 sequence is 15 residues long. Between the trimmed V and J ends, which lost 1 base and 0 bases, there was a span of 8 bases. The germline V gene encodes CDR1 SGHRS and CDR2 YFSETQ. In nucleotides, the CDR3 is TGCGCCAGCAGCTTGCAGGGCAGCTCTGGAAACACCATATATTTT. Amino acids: CASSLQGSSGNTIYF. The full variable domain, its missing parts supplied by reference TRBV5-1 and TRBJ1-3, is KAGVTQTPRYLIKTRGQQVTLSCSPISGHRSVSWYQQTPGQGLQFLFEYFSETQRNKGNFPGRFSGRQFSNSRSEMNVSTLELGDSALYLCASSLQGSSGNTIYFGEGSWLTVV.

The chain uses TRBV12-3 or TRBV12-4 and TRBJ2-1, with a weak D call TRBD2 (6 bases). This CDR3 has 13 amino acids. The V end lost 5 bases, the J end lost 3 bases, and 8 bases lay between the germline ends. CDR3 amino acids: CASSSGFYNEQFF. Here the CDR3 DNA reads TGTGCCAGCAGTAGCGGGTTCTACAATGAGCAGTTCTTC.

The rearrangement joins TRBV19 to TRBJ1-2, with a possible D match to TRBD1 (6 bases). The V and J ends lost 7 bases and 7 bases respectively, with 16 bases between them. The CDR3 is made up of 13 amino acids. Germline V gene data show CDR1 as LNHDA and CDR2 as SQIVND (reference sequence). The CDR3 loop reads CASKPNTGIGYTF. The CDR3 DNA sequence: TGTGCCAGTAAACCTAACACAGGGATTGGCTACACCTTC.

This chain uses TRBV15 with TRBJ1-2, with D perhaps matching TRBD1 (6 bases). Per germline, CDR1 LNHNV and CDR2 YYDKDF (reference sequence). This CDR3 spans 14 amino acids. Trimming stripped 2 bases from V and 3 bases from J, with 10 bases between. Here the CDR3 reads CATSRTDRYYGYTF. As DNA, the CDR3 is TGTGCCACCAGCAGAACGGACAGATACTATGGCTACACCTTC.

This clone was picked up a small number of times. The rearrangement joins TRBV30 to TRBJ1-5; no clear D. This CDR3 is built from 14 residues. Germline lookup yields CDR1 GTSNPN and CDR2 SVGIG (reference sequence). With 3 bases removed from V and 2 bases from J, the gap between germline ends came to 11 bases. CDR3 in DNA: TGTGCCTGGAGGGGCTCCGGGGGCAATCAGCCCCAGCATTTT. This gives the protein CAWRGSGGNQPQHF.

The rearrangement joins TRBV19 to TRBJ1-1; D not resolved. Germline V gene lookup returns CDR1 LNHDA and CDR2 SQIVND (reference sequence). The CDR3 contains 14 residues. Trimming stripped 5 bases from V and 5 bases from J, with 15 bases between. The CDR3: CASSAHPPGTEAFF. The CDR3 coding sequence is TGTGCCAGTAGTGCACATCCCCCGGGAACTGAAGCTTTCTTT.

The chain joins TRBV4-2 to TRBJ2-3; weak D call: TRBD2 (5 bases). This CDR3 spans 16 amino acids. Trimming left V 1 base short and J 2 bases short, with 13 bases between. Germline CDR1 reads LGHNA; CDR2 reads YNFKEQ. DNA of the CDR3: TGTGCCAGCAGCCAAGCGGCGGGTATTTACACAGATACGCAGTATTTT. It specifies CASSQAAGIYTDTQYF.

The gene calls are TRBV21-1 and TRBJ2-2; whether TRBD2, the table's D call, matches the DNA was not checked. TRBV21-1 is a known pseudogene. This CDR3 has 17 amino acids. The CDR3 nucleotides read TGTGCCAGCAGCAAAGGGACTAGCGGGCCGAACACCGGGGAGCTGTTTTTT. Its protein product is CASSKGTSGPNTGELFF.

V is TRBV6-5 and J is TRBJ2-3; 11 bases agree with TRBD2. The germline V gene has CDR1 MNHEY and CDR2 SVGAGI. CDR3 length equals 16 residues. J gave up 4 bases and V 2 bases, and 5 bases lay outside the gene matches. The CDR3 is CASSYTLAGGADTQYF. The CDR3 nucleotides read TGTGCCAGCAGTTACACCTTAGCGGGGGGGGCAGATACGCAGTATTTT.

The CDR3 is CASSAASSYNSPLHF. As DNA, the CDR3 is TGTGCCAGCAGCGCGGCTAGCTCCTATAATTCACCCCTCCACTTT. This chain links TRBV7-8 with TRBJ1-6; D remains ambiguous. The CDR3 consists of 15 residues. Germline V gene sequence: CDR1 SGHVS, CDR2 FQNEAQ. Trimming stripped 5 bases from V and 0 bases from J, with 8 bases between.

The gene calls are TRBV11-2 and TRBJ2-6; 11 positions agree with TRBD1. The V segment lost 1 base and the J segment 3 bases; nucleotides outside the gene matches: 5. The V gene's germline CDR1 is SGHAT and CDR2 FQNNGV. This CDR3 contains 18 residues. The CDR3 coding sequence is TGTGCCAGCAGCTTAGGGGAGGACAGGGGGCTTGGGGCCAACGTCCTGACTTTC. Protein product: CASSLGEDRGLGANVLTF.

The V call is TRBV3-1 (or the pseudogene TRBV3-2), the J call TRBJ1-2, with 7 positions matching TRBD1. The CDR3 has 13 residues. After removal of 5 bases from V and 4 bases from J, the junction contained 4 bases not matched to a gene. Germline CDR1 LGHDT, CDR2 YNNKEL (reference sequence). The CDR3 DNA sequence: TGTGCCAGCAGCGCCGACAGGGTCTATGGCTACACCTTC. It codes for CASSADRVYGYTF.

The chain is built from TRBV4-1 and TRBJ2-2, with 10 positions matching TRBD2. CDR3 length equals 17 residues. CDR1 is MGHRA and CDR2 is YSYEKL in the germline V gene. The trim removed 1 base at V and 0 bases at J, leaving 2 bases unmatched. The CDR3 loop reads CASSQGGLATNTGELFF. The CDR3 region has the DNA TGCGCCAGCAGCCAAGGGGGACTAGCGACGAACACCGGGGAGCTGTTTTTT.